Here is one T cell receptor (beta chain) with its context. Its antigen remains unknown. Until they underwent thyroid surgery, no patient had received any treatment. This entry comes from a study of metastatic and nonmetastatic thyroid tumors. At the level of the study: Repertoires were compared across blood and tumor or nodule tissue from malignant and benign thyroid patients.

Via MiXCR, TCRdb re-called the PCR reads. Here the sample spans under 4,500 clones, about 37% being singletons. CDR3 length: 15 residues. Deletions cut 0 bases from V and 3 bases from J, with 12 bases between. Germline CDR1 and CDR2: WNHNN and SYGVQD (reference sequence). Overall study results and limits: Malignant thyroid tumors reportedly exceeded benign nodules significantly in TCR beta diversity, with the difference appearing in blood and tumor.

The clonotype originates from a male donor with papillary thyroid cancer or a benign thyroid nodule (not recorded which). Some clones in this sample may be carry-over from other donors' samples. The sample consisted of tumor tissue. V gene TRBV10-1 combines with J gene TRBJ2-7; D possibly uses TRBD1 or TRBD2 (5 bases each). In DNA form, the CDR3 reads TGCGCCAGCAGTGAGTCGACAGTTGGGAGCTACGAGCAGTACTTC. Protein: CASSESTVGSYEQYF.